These T cell receptor beta chains were read from a single sample in a study of T cell responses to AZD1222 COVID-19 vaccine. TCRdb's table, derived via immunoSEQ multiplex PCR, lists solely in-frame clones and lacks some. Of 100,000 to 140,000 clones detected, around nine tenths appear once; the ten largest clones hold 4.8%. The source material was peripheral blood, sampled 28 days after the second AZD1222 dose. The receptors derive from an adult who received the AZD1222 COVID-19 vaccine. Each CDR3 is given with its conserved first and last residue. Fields, in order: J gene, D gene, V gene, clone size, CDR3 DNA, CDR3 protein. D genes are given only for firm matches. Clone size appears in some rows only: once, few, many, or a class for an expanded clone.

j_gene: TRBJ2-5
d_gene: TRBD1
v_gene: TRBV30
abundance: NA
CDR3nt: TGTGCCTGGGGGACAGGGGCAGAGACCCAGTACTTC
CDR3aa: CAWGTGAETQYF

j_gene: TRBJ1-4
d_gene: TRBD1
v_gene: TRBV9
abundance: NA
CDR3nt: TGTGCCAGCAGCGCCGGGGACAGTAATGAAAAACTGTTTTTT
CDR3aa: CASSAGDSNEKLFF

j_gene: TRBJ2-7
d_gene: TRBD1
v_gene: TRBV6-2/TRBV6-3
abundance: NA
CDR3nt: TGTGCCAGCAGTGACACTCGGGACAGGGGACTAGACGAGCAGTACTTC
CDR3aa: CASSDTRDRGLDEQYF

j_gene: TRBJ2-7
d_gene: TRBD1
v_gene: TRBV4-3
abundance: once
CDR3nt: TGCGCCAGCAGCCAAGACCCGACAGGGGGCTACGAGCAGTACTTC
CDR3aa: CASSQDPTGGYEQYF

j_gene: TRBJ1-1
d_gene: TRBD1
v_gene: TRBV5-1
abundance: NA
CDR3nt: TGCGCCAGCAGCTTGGCAGGGGGGAGCACTGAAGCTTTCTTT
CDR3aa: CASSLAGGSTEAFF

j_gene: TRBJ2-2
d_gene: NA
v_gene: TRBV6-1
abundance: NA
CDR3nt: TGTGCCAGCAGTGAATATTTCGCGAACACCGGGGAGCTGTTTTTT
CDR3aa: CASSEYFANTGELFF

j_gene: TRBJ1-1
d_gene: TRBD1
v_gene: TRBV6-5
abundance: NA
CDR3nt: TGTGCCAGTAAAATAGACAGGGGCACTGAAGCTTTCTTT
CDR3aa: CASKIDRGTEAFF

j_gene: TRBJ2-1
d_gene: NA
v_gene: TRBV4-3
abundance: NA
CDR3nt: TGCGCCAGCAGCCAAGGAAGGGCGGGTCTGTACAATGAGCAGTTCTTC
CDR3aa: CASSQGRAGLYNEQFF

j_gene: TRBJ1-1
d_gene: NA
v_gene: TRBV12-3/TRBV12-4
abundance: NA
CDR3nt: TGTGCCAGCAGTTTAGGAGGGTCCCCTGAAGCTTTCTTT
CDR3aa: CASSLGGSPEAFF

j_gene: TRBJ1-1
d_gene: NA
v_gene: TRBV27
abundance: NA
CDR3nt: TGTGCCAGCAGTTTATCAGAAGCCCGGAACATGAACACTGAAGCTTTCTTT
CDR3aa: CASSLSEARNMNTEAFF

j_gene: TRBJ1-1
d_gene: NA
v_gene: TRBV11-2
abundance: NA
CDR3nt: TGTGCCAGCAGCCAGCGCAGTCGGAACACTGAAGCTTTCTTT
CDR3aa: CASSQRSRNTEAFF

j_gene: TRBJ2-5
d_gene: NA
v_gene: TRBV11-2
abundance: once
CDR3nt: TGTGCCCGGGGAACAGGACCCCAAGAGACCCAGTACTTC
CDR3aa: CARGTGPQETQYF

j_gene: TRBJ2-7
d_gene: NA
v_gene: TRBV6-5
abundance: few
CDR3nt: TGTGCCAGCAGGGACAGCGTCTACGAGCAGTACTTC
CDR3aa: CASRDSVYEQYF

j_gene: TRBJ1-1
d_gene: TRBD1
v_gene: TRBV28
abundance: NA
CDR3nt: TGTGCCAGCAGTCAGGGGGGCGCGGGGAACACTGAAGCTTTCTTT
CDR3aa: CASSQGGAGNTEAFF